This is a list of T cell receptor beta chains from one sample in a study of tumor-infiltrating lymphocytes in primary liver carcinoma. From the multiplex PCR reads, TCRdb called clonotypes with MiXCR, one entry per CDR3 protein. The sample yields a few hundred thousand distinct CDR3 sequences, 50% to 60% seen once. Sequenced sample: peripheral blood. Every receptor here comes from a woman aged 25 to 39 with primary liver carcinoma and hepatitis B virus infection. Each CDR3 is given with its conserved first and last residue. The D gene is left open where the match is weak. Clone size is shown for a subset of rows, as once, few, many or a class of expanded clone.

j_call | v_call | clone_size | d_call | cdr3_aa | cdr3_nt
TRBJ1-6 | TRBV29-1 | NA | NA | CSVAQYNSPLHF | TGCAGCGTTGCTCAGTATAATTCACCCCTCCACTTT
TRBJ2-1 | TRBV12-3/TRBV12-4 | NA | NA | CASSLLRNEQFF | TGTGCCAGCAGTCTCCTCCGCAATGAGCAGTTCTTC
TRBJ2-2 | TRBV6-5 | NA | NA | CASSPAYRLAGELFF | TGTGCCAGCAGTCCTGCGTACCGTTTGGCCGGGGAGCTGTTTTTT
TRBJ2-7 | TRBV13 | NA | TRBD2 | CASSFLGGGRYEHYF | TGTGCCAGCAGCTTCTTGGGCGGGGGGAGGTACGAGCACTACTTC
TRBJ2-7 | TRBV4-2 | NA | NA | CASSQRKGSSYEQYF | TGTGCCAGCAGCCAGAGGAAAGGTAGCTCCTACGAGCAGTACTTC
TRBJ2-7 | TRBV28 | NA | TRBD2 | CASSKLTSGRTNEQYF | TGTGCCAGCAGTAAACTGACTAGCGGGAGAACGAACGAGCAGTACTTC
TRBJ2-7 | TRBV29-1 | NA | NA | CSVATHSLDEQYF | TGCAGTGTCGCTACACATTCCCTCGACGAGCAATACTTC
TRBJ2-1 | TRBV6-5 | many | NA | CASSYRGEQFF | TGTGCCAGCAGTTACAGGGGTGAGCAGTTCTTC
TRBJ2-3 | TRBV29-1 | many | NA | CSGSGDTQYF | TGCAGCGGGTCGGGAGATACGCAGTATTTT
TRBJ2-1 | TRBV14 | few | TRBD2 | CASSGGLAGEKKQFF | TGTGCCAGCAGCGGAGGACTAGCGGGAGAAAAAAAGCAGTTCTTC
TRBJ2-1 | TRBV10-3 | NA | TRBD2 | CAIKGTSENNEQFF | TGTGCCATCAAGGGGACTAGTGAAAACAATGAGCAGTTCTTC
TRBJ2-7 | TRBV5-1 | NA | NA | CGSSVGTGYEQYF | TGCGGCAGCAGCGTCGGGACTGGCTACGAGCAGTACTTC
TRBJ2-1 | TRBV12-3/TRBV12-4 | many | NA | CASSFGVMNEQFF | TGTGCCAGCAGTTTCGGGGTGATGAATGAGCAGTTCTTC
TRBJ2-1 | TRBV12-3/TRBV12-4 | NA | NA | CASSLGGGVFYNEQFF | TGTGCCAGCAGTTTAGGGGGCGGGGTCTTCTACAATGAACAGTTCTTC
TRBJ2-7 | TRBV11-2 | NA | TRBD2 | CVSSLFERGYEQYF | TGTGTCAGCAGCCTCTTTGAGCGGGGGTACGAACAGTACTTC
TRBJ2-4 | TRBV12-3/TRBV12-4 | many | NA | CATSFGGNIQYF | TGTGCCACCTCTTTCGGGGGAAACATTCAGTACTTC
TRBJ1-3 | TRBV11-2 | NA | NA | CASSWGPASGNTIYF | TGTGCCAGCAGCTGGGGACCGGCCTCTGGAAACACCATATATTTT
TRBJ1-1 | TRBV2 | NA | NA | CASSDRGNTEAFF | TGTGCCAGCAGTGACCGAGGGAACACTGAAGCTTTCTTT
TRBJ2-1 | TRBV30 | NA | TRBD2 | CAFGAGGRNEQFF | TGTGCCTTTGGGGCGGGAGGCCGCAATGAGCAGTTCTTC
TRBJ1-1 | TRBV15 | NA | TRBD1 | CATSRRTGPEAFF | TGTGCCACCAGCAGACGGACAGGTCCCGAAGCTTTCTTT
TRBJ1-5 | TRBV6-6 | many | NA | CASSHRQRDQPQHF | TGTGCCAGCAGCCACCGACAGAGAGATCAGCCCCAGCATTTT
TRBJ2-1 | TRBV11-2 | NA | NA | CASGWSYNGQFF | TGTGCCAGCGGTTGGTCCTACAATGGGCAGTTCTTC
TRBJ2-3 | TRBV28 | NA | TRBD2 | CASETSSGSAQYF | TGTGCCAGCGAGACCTCTAGCGGGAGTGCGCAGTATTTT
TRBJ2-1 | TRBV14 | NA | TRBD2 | CASSQWTSGSDEQFF | TGTGCCAGCAGCCAATGGACTAGCGGGAGCGATGAGCAGTTCTTC
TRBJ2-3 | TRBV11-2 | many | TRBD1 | CASSSREQGVLTDTQYF | TGTGCCAGCAGCTCGAGAGAACAGGGGGTCCTTACAGATACGCAGTATTTT
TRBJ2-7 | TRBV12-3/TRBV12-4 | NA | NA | CASRVDSNWWYEQYF | TGTGCCAGCAGGGTGGACTCTAATTGGTGGTACGAGCAGTACTTC
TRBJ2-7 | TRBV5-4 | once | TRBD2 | CASSFLPSGYEQYF | TGTGCCAGCAGCTTTTTGCCTAGCGGGTACGAGCAGTACTTC
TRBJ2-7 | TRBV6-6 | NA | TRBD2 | CASRAGGPSSYEQYF | TGTGCCAGCAGGGCGGGAGGGCCCAGTTCCTACGAGCAGTACTTC
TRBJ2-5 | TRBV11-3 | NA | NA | CASGFSGGWVVETQYF | TGTGCCAGCGGCTTTTCTGGGGGCTGGGTGGTAGAGACCCAGTACTTT
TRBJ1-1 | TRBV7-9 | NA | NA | CASSLKGLPEAFF | TGTGCCAGCAGCTTAAAAGGGCTCCCCGAAGCTTTCTTT
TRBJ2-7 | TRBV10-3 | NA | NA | CAISDHFGSSGYEQYF | TGTGCTATCAGTGATCATTTCGGGTCCTCGGGCTACGAGCAGTACTTC
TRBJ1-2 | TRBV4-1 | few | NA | CASVGSGGYTF | TGCGCCAGCGTGGGATCGGGGGGCTACACCTTC
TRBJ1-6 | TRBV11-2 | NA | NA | CTSSFRQGGFSPLHF | TGTACCAGCAGCTTTCGGCAGGGTGGTTTTTCACCCCTCCACTTT
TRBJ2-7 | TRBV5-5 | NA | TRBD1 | CASRLSTGGYEQYF | TGTGCCAGCAGGTTGTCGACAGGGGGCTACGAGCAGTACTTC
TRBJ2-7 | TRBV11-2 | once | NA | CASSLELTGVYEQYF | TGCGCCAGCAGCTTAGAGCTCACAGGTGTATACGAGCAGTACTTC
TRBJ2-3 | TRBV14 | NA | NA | CASSPQTGRKLSDTQYF | TGTGCCAGCAGCCCACAGACAGGGAGGAAATTGTCAGATACGCAGTATTTT
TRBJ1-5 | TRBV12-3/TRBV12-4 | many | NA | CASSQGVTQPQHF | TGTGCCAGCAGTCAGGGTGTGACTCAGCCCCAGCATTTT
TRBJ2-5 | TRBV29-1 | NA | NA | CSVERSKTPYF | TGCAGCGTAGAGAGGAGTAAGACCCCGTACTTC
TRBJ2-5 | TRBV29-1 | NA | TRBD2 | CSARTSRTQETQYF | TGCAGCGCTCGGACTAGCCGAACCCAAGAGACCCAGTACTTC
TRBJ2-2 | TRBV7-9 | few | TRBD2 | CASSGSGTGELFF | TGTGCCAGCAGCGGTAGCGGGACCGGGGAGCTGTTTTTT
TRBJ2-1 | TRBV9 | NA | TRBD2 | CASSPRTGTSYNEQFF | TGTGCCAGCAGCCCCAGAACCGGGACTAGCTACAATGAGCAGTTCTTC
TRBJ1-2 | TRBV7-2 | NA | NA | CASSQLDRMNYGYTF | TGTGCCAGCAGTCAACTTGACAGGATGAACTATGGCTACACCTTC
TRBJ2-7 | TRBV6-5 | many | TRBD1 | CASSYSGTGPYEQYF | TGTGCCAGCAGTTACTCAGGGACAGGCCCCTACGAGCAGTACTTC
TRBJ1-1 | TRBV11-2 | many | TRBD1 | CASSSPGGRANTEAFF | TGTGCCAGCAGCTCACCAGGGGGTCGGGCGAACACTGAAGCTTTCTTT
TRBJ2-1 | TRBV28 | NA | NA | CASRTLGRVIADEQFF | TGTGCCAGCCGCACCTTGGGGCGGGTGATTGCAGATGAGCAGTTCTTC
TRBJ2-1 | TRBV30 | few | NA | CAWSVGASYNEQFF | TGTGCCTGGAGTGTAGGAGCCTCCTACAATGAGCAGTTCTTC
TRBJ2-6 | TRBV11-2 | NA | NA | CVSSPVHTLRANVLTF | TGTGTCAGCAGCCCTGTACATACTCTGAGGGCCAACGTTCTGACTTTC
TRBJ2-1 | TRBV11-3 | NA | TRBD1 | CASSLDDREQLF | TGTGCCAGCAGCTTAGATGACAGGGAGCAGCTTTTC
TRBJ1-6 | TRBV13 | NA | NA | CTSSSGGNSPLHF | TGTACCAGCAGCTCCGGCGGTAATTCACCCCTCCACTTT
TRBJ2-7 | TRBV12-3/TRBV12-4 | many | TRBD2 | CASSFGPSGSSYEQYF | TGTGCCAGCAGTTTCGGTCCTAGCGGTAGCTCCTACGAGCAGTACTTC
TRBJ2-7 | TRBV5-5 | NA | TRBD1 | CASSQTGGVSEQYF | TGTGCCAGCAGCCAGACAGGGGGCGTGTCCGAGCAGTACTTC
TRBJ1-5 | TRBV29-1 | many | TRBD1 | CSVGQGLGQPQHF | TGCAGCGTTGGACAGGGTCTCGGTCAGCCCCAGCATTTT
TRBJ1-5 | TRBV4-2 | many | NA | CASSPGLTLDSNQPQHF | TGTGCCAGCAGCCCAGGCTTGACCCTAGATAGCAATCAGCCCCAGCATTTT